These T cell receptor beta chains were read from a single sample in a study of vaccination effects on CD4 cells after COVID-19. Assay used: immunoSEQ multiplex PCR; TCRdb lists only in-frame clones, some missing. This table has roughly 33,000 clones, about 80% appearing once. Their antigens are not known. The sample in question was CD4+ T cells from PBMCs cultured with HCoV-OC43 spike peptides, obtained before COVID-19 vaccination. These receptors were collected from a human donor who received a COVID-19 vaccine. Both conserved end residues are part of each CDR3. The order of the fields is clone size, J gene, V gene, CDR3 protein. Some rows have no size entry. The others give once, few or many, or a class for an expanded clone.

>NA|TRBJ1-1|TRBV19
CASSGRAIEAFF
>NA|TRBJ1-5|TRBV19
CASSIDSGAVSNQPQHF
>NA|TRBJ1-1|TRBV30
CAWSRQTNTEAFF
>NA|TRBJ1-2|TRBV11-2
CASSVGTGDGYTF
>NA|TRBJ1-1|TRBV28
CASSQEPRAFF
>few|TRBJ1-3|TRBV4-3
CASSQESSGNTIYF
>NA|TRBJ1-1|TRBV7-9
CASSLLTPEAFF
>NA|TRBJ1-2|TRBV4-2
CASSQLPDRTVSHGYTF
>NA|TRBJ2-7|TRBV15
CATSRDRSLSSHYEQYF
>NA|TRBJ2-1|TRBV5-1
CASSLVGQGALKSYNEQFF
>NA|TRBJ2-1|TRBV18
CASSPPRASGVINEQFF
>NA|TRBJ1-6|TRBV27
CASTGTAYNSPLHF
>few|TRBJ1-6|TRBV6-5
CASRPRADNSPLHF
>NA|TRBJ1-3|TRBV7-6
CASSLGSAGAPGNTIYF